This TCR beta chain emerged from a study of cytomegalovirus exposure and HLA in healthy donors. In the case of this clone: Antigen specificity is unknown.

PCR was performed using 60 Vbeta and 13 Jbeta primers. Clones were sequenced by immunoSEQ multiplex PCR, and TCRdb holds only the in-frame ones, with some missing. Seen here are 250,000 or so clones, 92% observed once, and the top ten hold about 1.7%. The germline V gene encodes CDR1 MDHEN and CDR2 SYDVKM. V shed 1 base and J shed 8 bases, with 17 bases lying between them. The CDR3 loop spans 16 amino acids. Findings of the study overall: Most of the TCR beta V segments (in an earlier analysis) were productive either about 87% or about 30% of the time.

The chain links TRBV28 to TRBJ1-4; D remains unclear. The receptor was isolated from a girl aged 2-10 years in good health and CMV-seronegative. The sequencing input was PBMCs. CDR3 DNA sequence: TGTGCCAGCAGTTTATCTGGGAGCCAAGGGAGAGAAAAACTGTTTTTT. Protein product: CASSLSGSQGREKLFF.